A single sample gave rise to the 20 T cell receptor beta chains below, sequenced in a study of STAT3 mutations in large granular lymphocyte leukemia. These TCRs' antigens remain unknown. The protocol was immunoSEQ multiplex PCR, while the TCRdb copy is restricted to in-frame clones and leaves out a portion. In the table there are 4,000 to 5,500 clones, around 50% of which are singletons. Findings and limits, study-wide: Every T-LGLL patient had at least one immunodominant TCRbeta clonotype.

The sample taken for sequencing was peripheral blood mononuclear cells. All receptors derive from a male patient aged 50 to 59 with T-cell large granular lymphocyte leukemia. Some clones in this sample may be carry-over from other donors' samples.

This chain joins TRBV29-1 and TRBJ2-1; no clear D gene. The CDR3 is 9 residues long. The germline gives CDR1 SQVTM, CDR2 ANQGSEA. Trimming cost V 5 bases and J 9 bases, with 5 bases left between them. CDR3 loop: CSVPGEQFF. The CDR3 DNA is TGCAGCGTTCCCGGTGAGCAGTTCTTC.

The chain joins TRBV25-1 to TRBJ1-2, with a possible D match to TRBD1 (6 bases). Deletions cut 10 bases from V and 6 bases from J, with 15 bases between. The CDR3 is made up of 12 amino acids. Germline CDR1 is MGHDK and CDR2 is SYGVNS. CDR3 in DNA: TGTGCCACCGCCGGGACAATTAATGGCTACACCTTC. It specifies CATAGTINGYTF.

J is TRBJ2-5 and V is TRBV29-1, with TRBD1 matching over 8 bases. This CDR3 has 12 residues. The junction had 7 bases not matched to a gene; V was cut back by 8 bases and J by 5 bases. The germline V gene encodes CDR1 SQVTM and CDR2 ANQGSEA. CDR3 sequence reads: CSTRQGRETQYF. In nucleotides, the CDR3 is TGCAGCACCAGACAGGGGCGGGAGACCCAGTACTTC.

V is TRBV5-1 and J is TRBJ2-5, with D unclear. The CDR3 sequence is 14 residues long. Trimming took off 4 bases at V and 0 bases at J, with 10 bases between the two ends. Germline lookup yields CDR1 SGHRS and CDR2 YFSETQ. CDR3 bases: TGCGCCAGCAGCGGCGGTGGGTACCAAGAGACCCAGTACTTC. Its protein product is CASSGGGYQETQYF.

The chain uses TRBV6-5 and TRBJ1-2, with D unresolved. In germline, CDR1 is MNHEY, CDR2 SVGAGI. The CDR3 is made up of 14 amino acids. Trimming cost V 3 bases and J 3 bases, with 11 bases left between them. The CDR3 spells CASSYARSYYGYTF. The CDR3 nucleotides read TGTGCCAGCAGTTATGCCAGGAGTTACTATGGCTACACCTTC.

This clone was seen a single time. The chain carries TRBV18 and TRBJ2-7; TRBD2 matches 7 bases. V shed 6 bases, J shed 4 bases, and the junction held 12 bases outside the gene matches. CDR1 and CDR2 from the germline V gene are KGHSH and LQKENI. The CDR3 covers 15 residues. As DNA, the CDR3 is TGTGCCAGCTCCCCCGGCCTGGGGAGGGAGTACGAGCAGTACTTC. This encodes CASSPGLGREYEQYF.

A few counts support this clone. The genes are TRBV7-9 and TRBJ1-2, with a possible D match to TRBD1 (5 bases). V was cut by 0 bases and J by 5 bases, with 13 bases left in between. Germline assignment: CDR1 SEHNR and CDR2 FQNEAQ (reference sequence). CDR3 length equals 15 residues. The CDR3 bases are TGTGCCAGCAGCTTAGCTTGGAGGGACCTTTATGGCTACACCTTC. Translated, it gives CASSLAWRDLYGYTF.

This clone is judged medium-sized (0.01 to 0.1%). The genes are TRBV29-1 and TRBJ1-1; D ambiguous. The CDR3 runs 14 residues. Trimming removed 4 bases from V and 2 bases from J, with 14 bases in between. The germline CDR1 and CDR2 sequences are SQVTM and ANQGSEA. The CDR3 spells CSVGILAENTEAFF. CDR3 nucleotide sequence: TGCAGCGTTGGGATATTGGCAGAAAACACTGAAGCTTTCTTT. Combining the CDR3 with reference TRBV29-1 and TRBJ1-1 gives the whole variable domain SAVISQKPSRDICQRGTSLTIQCQVDSQVTMMFWYRQQPGQSLTLIATANQGSEATYESGFVIDKFPISRPNLTFSTLTVSNMSPEDSSIYLCSVGILAENTEAFFGQGTRLTVV.

A few counts support this clone. The rearrangement joins TRBV7-8 to TRBJ1-2; D perhaps matches TRBD1 (6 bases). The germline V gene has CDR1 SGHVS and CDR2 FQNEAQ. The CDR3 is made up of 15 amino acids. The V gene lost 3 bases and the J gene lost 2 bases, with 13 bases spanning the gap. CDR3 protein: CASSLAGTLNYGYTF. CDR3 bases: TGTGCCAGCAGCTTGGCCGGGACATTGAACTATGGCTACACCTTC.

The genes are TRBV5-1 and TRBJ1-1; D remains ambiguous. V lost 0 bases to trimming and J lost 3 bases, with 9 bases between them. Germline V CDR1 and CDR2: SGHRS, YFSETQ. The CDR3 extends over 14 amino acids. CDR3 region: CASSLARRDTEAFF. DNA for the CDR3: TGCGCCAGCAGCTTGGCCCGCCGGGACACTGAAGCTTTCTTT.

The chain has TRBV5-1 and TRBJ1-1; D perhaps matches TRBD1 (6 bases). This CDR3 has 14 residues. V dropped 4 bases and J dropped 0 bases, with 10 bases sitting between them. In germline, CDR1 is SGHRS, CDR2 YFSETQ. CDR3 coding DNA: TGCGCCAGCAGCGGAACAGGGATGAACACTGAAGCTTTCTTT. Translating it yields CASSGTGMNTEAFF.

This chain connects TRBV30 to TRBJ1-1, with D possibly TRBD1 on 6 matching bases. This CDR3 has 12 amino acids. V lost 4 bases and J lost 5, with 11 bases in between. Germline V gene sequence: CDR1 GTSNPN, CDR2 SVGIG (reference sequence). CDR3 sequence: CAWNGQLTEAFF. The CDR3, as DNA: TGTGCCTGGAACGGACAGTTGACTGAAGCTTTCTTT.

This clone was detected a few times. The V gene is TRBV4-1, the J gene TRBJ2-1, with a weak D call TRBD1 (6 bases). The germline V gene encodes CDR1 MGHRA and CDR2 YSYEKL. V was trimmed by 0 bases and J by 0 bases, leaving 9 bases between them. The CDR3 runs 16 residues. DNA of the CDR3: TGCGCCAGCAGCCAAGATACAGGGAACTCCTACAATGAGCAGTTCTTC. Translation gives CASSQDTGNSYNEQFF.

The CDR3 is CASGRDSSNEQFF. The CDR3 bases are TGTGCTAGTGGTCGGGACAGCTCCAATGAGCAGTTCTTC. J is TRBJ2-1 and V is TRBV12-5, with 7 bases identical to TRBD1. Germline-derived CDR1 and CDR2 are LGHNT and FRNRAP. The CDR3 contains 13 residues. J was trimmed by 6 bases and V by 5 bases; bases with no gene match: 4. The full variable domain, its missing parts supplied by reference TRBV12-5 and TRBJ2-1, is DARVTQTPRHKVTEMGQEVTMRCQPILGHNTVFWYRQTMMQGLELLAYFRNRAPLDDSGMPKDRFSAEMPDATLATLKIQPSEPRDSAVYFCASGRDSSNEQFFGPGTRLTVL.

V is TRBV7-9 and J is TRBJ2-3, with TRBD2 matching 12 bases. Germline CDR1 reads SEHNR; CDR2 reads FQNEAQ (reference sequence). The CDR3 spans 16 residues. The V gene end was trimmed by 2 bases and the J gene end by 5 bases; junction bases not matched to a gene: 5. The CDR3 DNA sequence: TGTGCCAGCAGCTTACTAGCGGGAGGGAGGATAGATACGCAGTATTTT. It encodes CASSLLAGGRIDTQYF.

This clone turned up a few times. V is TRBV7-9 and J is TRBJ2-7, with 10 bases fitting TRBD2. Germline CDR1 SEHNR, CDR2 FQNEAQ (reference sequence). Losses at the gene ends were 6 bases for V and 7 bases for J; bases not matched to a gene: 0. CDR3 length: 11 residues. Here the CDR3 reads CASRTSGEQYF. The DNA of the CDR3 is TGTGCCAGCAGGACTAGCGGGGAGCAGTACTTC.

The chain uses TRBV5-6 and TRBJ1-2, with TRBD1 matching 7 bases. V gave up 2 bases and J gave up 5 bases; unmatched junction bases: 3. Germline-derived CDR1 and CDR2 are SGHDT and YYEEEE. CDR3 length: 13 residues. The CDR3 loop reads CASSLGRGYGYTF. The CDR3 region has the DNA TGTGCCAGCAGCTTAGGCAGGGGGTATGGCTACACCTTC. Based on the CDR3 plus reference TRBV5-6 and TRBJ1-2, the full variable domain is DAGVTQSPTHLIKTRGQQVTLRCSPKSGHDTVSWYQQALGQGPQFIFQYYEEEERQRGNFPDRFSGHQFPNYSSELNVNALLLGDSALYLCASSLGRGYGYTFGSGTRLTVV.

The V and J genes are TRBV4-2 and TRBJ2-7; 10 bases match TRBD2. The V gene end was trimmed by 0 bases and the J gene end by 6 bases; junction bases not matched to a gene: 8. Germline V lookup: CDR1 LGHNA, CDR2 YNFKEQ. This CDR3 has 16 amino acids. The CDR3 spells CASSQEWLAGDREQYF. CDR3 in DNA: TGTGCCAGCAGCCAAGAATGGCTAGCGGGAGATCGCGAGCAGTACTTC.

The genes are TRBV7-9 and TRBJ2-3, with a weak D call TRBD1 (5 bases). The V gene lost 5 bases and the J gene lost 0 bases, with 15 bases spanning the gap. Per germline, CDR1 SEHNR and CDR2 FQNEAQ (reference sequence). This CDR3 spans 16 amino acids. The chain's CDR3 is CASSGRVSSSTDTQYF. CDR3 nucleotides: TGTGCCAGCAGCGGCAGGGTGTCCTCTAGCACAGATACGCAGTATTTT.

The chain couples TRBV2 to TRBJ2-7, with 11 bases lining up with TRBD2. The CDR3 loop spans 16 amino acids. Trimming cost V 1 base and J 3 bases; bases outside gene matches: 5. The germline V gene encodes CDR1 SNHLY and CDR2 FYNNEI. The CDR3 region has the DNA TGTGCCAGCAGTGAAGGGAGGACTAGCGGGCTCTACGAGCAGTACTTC. Protein sequence: CASSEGRTSGLYEQYF.